This T cell receptor (beta chain) was found in a study of T cell responses to AZD1222 COVID-19 vaccine. About this clone: Its target is unknown.

Germline-derived CDR1 and CDR2 are SEHNR and FQNEAQ (reference sequence). This CDR3 region has 13 residues. V was cut by 5 bases and J by 15 bases, with 20 bases left in between. The assay was immunoSEQ multiplex PCR, and TCRdb's table has in-frame clones only and misses some. The repertoire holds 100,000 to 150,000 clones, with approximately 91% as singletons. Findings of the study overall: As reported, nearly half of all spike-specific TCRs target variant regions that are unmutated.

The starting material was peripheral blood, obtained 28 days after the second AZD1222 dose. The receptor's source is an adult who received the AZD1222 COVID-19 vaccine. The V gene is TRBV7-9, the J gene TRBJ2-4; a possible D gene is TRBD1 (6 bases). CDR3 protein: CASSRPGTILRYF. CDR3 sequence (DNA): TGTGCCAGCAGCCGTCCCGGGACAATTCTGAGGTACTTC.